Sequencing of this TCR beta chain was carried out in a study of blood T cell repertoires in COVID-19. After removal of 6 bases from V and 1 base from J, the junction contained 1 base not matched to a gene. The CDR3 extends over 13 amino acids. Germline CDR1 is KGHSH and CDR2 is LQKENI. The assay was immunoSEQ multiplex PCR, and TCRdb's table has in-frame clones only and misses some. The table has roughly 200,000 clones, about 87% seen once. The chain joins TRBV18 to TRBJ2-5; 8 nucleotides match TRBD1. This clonotype was obtained from a man in his 60s who had recovered from COVID-19. The sequenced material came from peripheral blood. CDR3 sequence: CASSGTGQETQYF. CDR3 DNA: TGTGCCAGCTCGGGGACAGGCCAAGAGACCCAGTACTTC.